This TCR beta chain derives from a study of cytomegalovirus exposure and HLA in healthy donors. The CDR3 contains 14 residues. V was pared by 2 bases and J by 5 bases, with 4 bases of the junction left unmatched. Germline lookup yields CDR1 MNHNY and CDR2 SVGAGI (reference sequence). The PCR ran on 60 Vbeta and 13 Jbeta primers. Clones were read by immunoSEQ multiplex PCR, and TCRdb kept only the in-frame ones, dropping some. The repertoire holds about 60,000 clones, with around 77% as singletons. The chain is built from TRBV6-6 and TRBJ2-5; 8 bases match TRBD2. Sequencing input: PBMCs. The clonotype was recovered from a woman between 40 and 55 years old in good health and CMV-seropositive. Here the CDR3 reads CASSYGLAGETQYF. The DNA for the CDR3 is TGTGCCAGCAGTTACGGGCTAGCGGGCGAGACCCAGTACTTC.